Listed here are 29 T cell receptor beta chains from one sample, sequenced in a study of cytomegalovirus exposure and HLA in healthy donors listed by TCRdb under 2017. Library construction relied on the immunoSEQ multiplex PCR assay. For the multiplex PCR, a mixture combining 60 forward primers for TCR Vbeta segments and 13 reverse primers for TCR Jbeta segments was used. Held by TCRdb, this immuneACCESS table contains in-frame sequences only and omits some clones. Under half of the omission traces to an unresolved V gene where checked; the cause of the rest is unknown. The sample profile shows fewer than 150,000 clones; just under 80% of them were found once. The ten largest account for roughly 2% of the sample. The sample was PBMCs. The receptor set was obtained from a man aged 30 to 39 in good health and CMV-seronegative.

The chain joins TRBV5-1 to TRBJ2-2, with 9 bases lining up with TRBD1. The J segment lost 1 base and the V segment lost 4 bases, leaving 2 bases of the junction unmatched. The CDR3 has 15 amino acids. Per the germline V gene, CDR1 is SGHRS and CDR2 is YFSETQ. The CDR3 sequence: CASSADRGNTGELFF. CDR3 bases: TGCGCCAGCAGCGCGGACAGGGGGAACACCGGGGAGCTGTTTTTT.

The rearrangement joins TRBV27 to TRBJ2-1; 7 bases agree with TRBD2. V dropped 2 bases and J dropped 6; count of bases not matched to a gene: 7. The germline V gene has CDR1 MNHEY and CDR2 SMNVEV (reference sequence). This CDR3 contains 15 residues. For the CDR3, the DNA is TGTGCCAGCAGTTTACCAAGGGGCGGGAGCAATGAGCAGTTCTTC. This sequence encodes CASSLPRGGSNEQFF.

The chain employs TRBV4-1 and TRBJ2-2, with 11 bases lining up with TRBD1. Trimming removed 1 base from V and 6 bases from J; junction bases left unmatched: 13. The germline CDR1 and CDR2 sequences are MGHRA and YSYEKL. The length of the CDR3 is 19 residues. The CDR3 DNA is TGCGCCAGCAGCCAAGTGGCACCTGGACAGGGGGCTAACGCCGGGGAGCTGTTTTTT. This translates into CASSQVAPGQGANAGELFF.

The chain couples TRBV5-5 to TRBJ2-3; 7 bases are shared with TRBD2. V shed 1 base, J shed 4 bases, and the junction held 6 bases outside the gene matches. Germline V gene lookup returns CDR1 SGHKS and CDR2 YYEKEE (reference sequence). CDR3 length: 15 amino acids. The CDR3 coding sequence is TGTGCCAGCAGCTTGATGGGAGGGACCGCAGATACGCAGTATTTT. Protein: CASSLMGGTADTQYF.

This chain connects TRBV6-5 to TRBJ2-7; 7 bases align to TRBD1. The germline CDR1 and CDR2 sequences are MNHEY and SVGAGI. V was clipped by 7 bases and J by 1 base; unmatched bases: 4. CDR3 length: 13 residues. The DNA for the CDR3 is TGTGCCAGCATCGGACAGGAATCCTACGAGCAGTACTTC. This gives the protein CASIGQESYEQYF.

This chain uses TRBV28 with TRBJ2-7; possibly TRBD1 for D (6 bases). The germline CDR1 and CDR2 sequences are MDHEN and SYDVKM. The germline V and J ends were trimmed by 5 bases and 3 bases, with 8 bases remaining between them. The CDR3 loop spans 12 amino acids. CDR3 sequence: CASSTGYYEQYF. The CDR3 coding sequence is TGTGCCAGCAGTACAGGGTACTACGAGCAGTACTTC.

In this sample, this clone turned up a few times. The chain has TRBV6-5 and TRBJ1-1, with 12 bases that match TRBD1. The trim removed 6 bases at V and 4 bases at J, leaving 6 bases unmatched. The CDR3 spans 15 residues. Germline loops: CDR1 MNHEY, CDR2 SVGAGI. The CDR3 spells CASRRRDRGPTEAFF. The CDR3 DNA reads TGTGCCAGCAGACGCCGGGACAGGGGGCCCACTGAAGCTTTCTTT.

The chain employs TRBV4-1 and TRBJ1-6, with D perhaps matching TRBD1 (6 bases). The germline gives CDR1 MGHRA, CDR2 YSYEKL. The CDR3 is 16 amino acids. V was clipped by 0 bases and J by 9 bases, with 15 bases between them. CDR3 residues: CASSQDTHRAGSPLHF. The CDR3 DNA is TGCGCCAGCAGCCAAGATACGCACAGGGCGGGTTCACCCCTCCACTTT.

This clone was seen just once. The rearrangement links TRBV7-9 to TRBJ1-3, with D unclear. Germline CDR1 is SEHNR and CDR2 is FQNEAQ (reference sequence). CDR3 length equals 13 residues. The V and J ends lost 5 bases and 4 bases respectively, with 9 bases between them. The CDR3 region has the DNA TGTGCCAGCAGCCGACAAGAGGGAAACACCATATATTTT. This sequence encodes CASSRQEGNTIYF.

This sequence joins TRBV9 and TRBJ1-1; D remains unclear. Trimming left V 0 bases short and J 1 base short, with 7 bases between. The CDR3 contains 14 residues. Germline CDR1 SGDLS, CDR2 YYNGEE. The CDR3 here is CASSVAPGNTEAFF. The CDR3, as DNA: TGTGCCAGCAGCGTAGCCCCGGGGAACACTGAAGCTTTCTTT.

This chain links TRBV6-5 with TRBJ1-1, with D possibly matching TRBD1 (5 bases). The CDR3 is 13 amino acids. Deletions cut 10 bases from V and 3 bases from J, with 15 bases between. Germline loops: CDR1 MNHEY, CDR2 SVGAGI. CDR3: CATQYAGHTEAFF. The DNA of the CDR3 is TGTGCCACCCAGTATGCAGGGCACACTGAAGCTTTCTTT.

J is TRBJ2-5 and V is TRBV6-4, with D possibly matching TRBD1 (6 bases). CDR1 MRHNA and CDR2 SNTAGT come from the germline V gene. The germline V and J ends were trimmed by 10 bases and 2 bases, with 17 bases remaining between them. There are 14 residues in the CDR3. The CDR3 spells CATGGFGQQETQYF. Here the CDR3 DNA reads TGTGCCACGGGCGGATTCGGACAGCAAGAGACCCAGTACTTC.

This chain links TRBV11-3 with TRBJ2-2, with 7 bases aligning to TRBD2. Looked up from germline, CDR1 is SGHNT and CDR2 is YENEEA. The CDR3 sequence is 15 residues long. Trimming took 1 base from V and 1 from J; bases not matched to a gene: 0. CDR3: CASSLAGGNTGELFF. CDR3 bases: TGTGCCAGCAGCTTAGCGGGAGGGAACACCGGGGAGCTGTTTTTT.

The chain is built from TRBV6-1 and TRBJ1-1; D perhaps matches TRBD1 (5 bases). Per the germline V gene, CDR1 is MNHNS and CDR2 is SASEGT. The CDR3 is 14 amino acids. Between the trimmed V and J ends, which lost 8 bases and 4 bases, there was a span of 17 bases. The CDR3 protein is CASGRGRAITEAFF. CDR3 nucleotide sequence: TGTGCCAGCGGGAGGGGCAGGGCTATCACTGAAGCTTTCTTT.

The chain recombines TRBV5-6 with TRBJ2-3, with 10 nucleotides matching TRBD2. The CDR3 length is 15 residues. CDR1 and CDR2 from the germline V gene are SGHDT and YYEEEE. Trimming cost V 2 bases and J 3 bases; bases outside gene matches: 3. The CDR3 reads CASSFSGGLTDTQYF. The CDR3 DNA reads as TGTGCCAGCAGCTTTAGCGGGGGGTTGACAGATACGCAGTATTTT.

On this clone itself: The germline gene is not matched at one end of the junction; a read error may be the cause. The rearrangement uses TRBV18 and TRBJ1-5; the match to TRBD1 covers 12 bases. Germline V gene lookup returns CDR1 KGHSH and CDR2 LQKENI. The CDR3 loop spans 17 amino acids. CDR3 sequence: CASSPTYGTGGQKPQNF. The CDR3 DNA reads as TGTGCCAGCTCACCGACGTACGGGACAGGGGGCCAGAAGCCCCAGAATTTT.

The chain joins TRBV9 to TRBJ1-2; TRBD1 matches 8 bases. The CDR3 runs to 15 residues. The germline V gene has CDR1 SGDLS and CDR2 YYNGEE. V shed 4 bases and J 3 bases; nucleotides not matched to a gene: 8. The CDR3: CASSSIAGGDYGYTF. The CDR3 region has the DNA TGTGCCAGCAGCTCAATCGCAGGGGGCGACTATGGCTACACCTTC.

This chain joins TRBV7-2 and TRBJ2-3, with D possibly TRBD2 on 7 matching bases. V lost 4 bases to trimming and J lost 3 bases, with 20 bases between them. Germline V gene data show CDR1 as SGHTA and CDR2 as FQGNSA. The CDR3 is 17 residues long. The CDR3 bases are TGTGCCAGCAGCTATACCTTGGGGGGGGCCGGGACAGATACGCAGTATTTT. Translated: CASSYTLGGAGTDTQYF.

The chain couples TRBV7-2 to TRBJ2-7; 12 bases are shared with TRBD1. The trim removed 5 bases at V and 3 bases at J, leaving 5 bases unmatched. Germline lookup yields CDR1 SGHTA and CDR2 FQGNSA. This CDR3 contains 15 residues. In DNA, the CDR3 is TGTGCCAGCAGCCCCGGGACAGGGGGCTTCTACGAGCAGTACTTC. Protein sequence: CASSPGTGGFYEQYF.

The chain employs TRBV6-6 and TRBJ2-5, with D perhaps matching TRBD1 (6 bases). The CDR3 loop spans 14 amino acids. The V end lost 3 bases, the J end lost 3 bases, and 11 bases lay between the germline ends. Germline V gene lookup returns CDR1 MNHNY and CDR2 SVGAGI (reference sequence). CDR3 coding DNA: TGTGCCAGCAGTTATTGGACAGAAGAAGAGACCCAGTACTTC. This gives the protein CASSYWTEEETQYF.

The chain combines TRBV6-9 with TRBJ2-3; TRBD1 matches 9 bases. The CDR3 length is 15 residues. The germline gives CDR1 MNHGY, CDR2 SVAAGI. With 5 bases clipped from V and 5 bases from J, the junction kept 8 bases outside the gene matches. This CDR3 reads CASSARDRALDTQYF. For the CDR3, the DNA is TGTGCCAGCAGTGCTAGGGACAGGGCCCTAGATACGCAGTATTTT.

V gene TRBV28 combines with J gene TRBJ2-7, with 7 positions matching TRBD1. V lost 10 bases, J lost 3 bases, and 6 bases stayed unmatched. CDR3 size: 12 residues. Germline V gene lookup returns CDR1 MDHEN and CDR2 SYDVKM. CDR3 protein: CATRGTVYEQYF. The CDR3 DNA reads TGTGCCACCCGAGGGACAGTCTACGAGCAGTACTTC.

This clone was seen once. V and J are TRBV2 and TRBJ2-2, with D maybe TRBD1 (5 bases). The ends were cut back, 7 bases at V and 1 base at J, with 10 bases in the middle. The CDR3 has 14 residues. From germline, CDR1 is SNHLY and CDR2 FYNNEI. The CDR3 DNA follows: TGTGCCAGCACGCCCACAGGGAACACCGGGGAGCTGTTTTTT. This gives the protein CASTPTGNTGELFF.

The chain is built from TRBV13 and TRBJ2-7, with D perhaps TRBD1 (5 bases). Germline V lookup: CDR1 PRHDT, CDR2 FYEKMQ (reference sequence). V was cut by 0 bases and J by 4 bases, with 10 bases left in between. This CDR3 has 14 residues. CDR3 in DNA: TGTGCCAGCAGCTTAGGGGACACCGCTTACGAGCAGTACTTC. Protein sequence: CASSLGDTAYEQYF.

The J gene is TRBJ2-7, the V gene TRBV5-6; 7 nucleotides match TRBD1. Trimming took 1 base from V and 2 from J; bases not matched to a gene: 3. The CDR3 extends over 14 amino acids. Germline CDR1 is SGHDT and CDR2 is YYEEEE. CDR3 amino acids: CASSLFDRAYEQYF. Written as DNA, the CDR3 is TGTGCCAGCAGCTTGTTTGACAGGGCCTACGAGCAGTACTTC. The variable domain in full, completed from reference TRBV5-6 and TRBJ2-7, reads DAGVTQSPTHLIKTRGQQVTLRCSPKSGHDTVSWYQQALGQGPQFIFQYYEEEERQRGNFPDRFSGHQFPNYSSELNVNALLLGDSALYLCASSLFDRAYEQYFGPGTRLTVT.

V usage is TRBV28 and J usage is TRBJ1-5, with 9 nucleotides matching TRBD1. With V trimmed by 3 bases and J by 4 bases, 4 bases remained unmatched. Germline V lookup: CDR1 MDHEN, CDR2 SYDVKM. CDR3 size: 15 residues. The CDR3 reads CASSFGDRGNQPQHF. Written as DNA, the CDR3 is TGTGCCAGCAGTTTTGGAGACAGGGGGAATCAGCCCCAGCATTTT.

This chain connects TRBV28 to TRBJ1-3; D unresolved. Germline assignment: CDR1 MDHEN and CDR2 SYDVKM. V lost 5 bases and J 1 base, leaving 9 bases between the germline ends. This CDR3 has 14 amino acids. CDR3 residues: CASSPGRSGNTIYF. CDR3 coding DNA: TGTGCCAGCAGTCCGGGTCGTTCTGGAAACACCATATATTTT.

This clone was counted once. This sequence joins TRBV28 and TRBJ1-2; D possibly corresponds to TRBD1 (5 bases). Germline assignment: CDR1 MDHEN and CDR2 SYDVKM. Trimming left V 5 bases short and J 3 bases short, with 13 bases between. The CDR3 is made up of 14 amino acids. In DNA, the CDR3 is TGTGCCAGCAGTCCCCCGGGACTTCACTATGGCTACACCTTC. As protein: CASSPPGLHYGYTF.

This chain connects TRBV28 to TRBJ1-1; no reliable D call. Germline CDR1 MDHEN, CDR2 SYDVKM. Trimming left V 5 bases short and J 1 base short, with 8 bases between. CDR3 length: 13 amino acids. The CDR3 sequence: CASSPSKNTEAFF. The DNA for the CDR3 is TGTGCCAGCAGTCCTTCTAAGAACACTGAAGCTTTCTTT.